The present T cell receptor (beta chain) was sequenced within a study of blood T cell repertoires in COVID-19. Sequencing used immunoSEQ multiplex PCR; TCRdb keeps in-frame clones, though not all of them. The sample yields roughly 150,000 clones, approximately 88% seen once. The receptor's source is a human donor in a cohort sampled during active COVID-19. Sample: peripheral blood.

The CDR3 DNA reads TGTGCCAGCAGCGTAGAAGGGGGCAGCAATCAGCCCCAGCATTTT. Protein product: CASSVEGGSNQPQHF. This sequence joins TRBV9 and TRBJ1-5, with 7 bases matching TRBD1. Germline V gene data show CDR1 as SGDLS and CDR2 as YYNGEE. The CDR3 runs 15 residues. J was trimmed by 1 base and V by 0 bases; bases with no gene match: 1. Complete variable domain (other parts from reference TRBV9 and TRBJ1-5): DSGVTQTPKHLITATGQRVTLRCSPRSGDLSVYWYQQSLDQGLQFLIQYYNGEERAKGNILERFSAQQFPDLHSELNLSSLELGDSALYFCASSVEGGSNQPQHFGDGTRLSIL.